This T cell receptor beta chain was identified in a study of cytomegalovirus exposure and HLA in healthy donors. Study-wide findings and caveats: HLA allele associations emerged for roughly 16,000 TCR beta sequences in a later analysis, at 0.05 false discovery rate.

V lost 3 bases to trimming and J lost 6 bases; unmatched junction nucleotides: 9. The CDR3 has 16 residues. Germline V gene sequence: CDR1 MNHEY, CDR2 SVGAGI. In the case of this clone: Its antigen is currently unknown.

With 60 Vbeta and 13 Jbeta primers, the PCR was carried out. Produced via immunoSEQ multiplex PCR; TCRdb's table is partial and in-frame only. Of fewer than 200,000 clones listed, approximately 77% are singletons. Specimen: PBMCs. This TCR was sampled from a male donor in good health and CMV-seropositive. This chain joins TRBV6-5 and TRBJ2-7; 12 nucleotides align to TRBD2. The CDR3 DNA follows: TGTGCCAGCAGTTATGGGGCTAGCGGGGGGGTGGCCGAGCAGTACTTC. This sequence encodes CASSYGASGGVAEQYF.